The 19 T cell receptor beta chains reported below all come from one sample, sequenced in a study of graft-versus-host responses after intestinal transplantation. Clones were read by immunoSEQ multiplex PCR, and TCRdb kept only the in-frame ones, dropping some. Of under 50,000 clones listed, more than 85% are singletons. The input for sequencing was PBMCs, taken approximately 740 days after intestinal transplantation. These receptors were obtained from a human patient who received an intestinal transplant, so some T cells may come from the graft donor.

The rearrangement links TRBV6-4 to TRBJ1-1; D is unclear. Germline V gene data show CDR1 as MRHNA and CDR2 as SNTAGT. This CDR3 is 13 amino acids long. V lost 4 bases and J 3 bases, leaving 9 bases between the germline ends. CDR3 nucleotide sequence: TGTGCCAGCAGTGTAACAGCCTACACTGAAGCTTTCTTT. Its translation is CASSVTAYTEAFF.

J is TRBJ2-4 and V is TRBV5-1; D uncertain. The V gene lost 0 bases and the J gene lost 2 bases, with 21 bases spanning the gap. The CDR3 is 19 amino acids. Per germline, CDR1 SGHRS and CDR2 YFSETQ. CDR3 in DNA: TGCGCCAGCAGCTTGGTCGCGATGGCAGCCGGAATCCCCAAAAACATTCAGTACTTC. This translates into CASSLVAMAAGIPKNIQYF. The variable domain in full, completed from reference TRBV5-1 and TRBJ2-4, reads KAGVTQTPRYLIKTRGQQVTLSCSPISGHRSVSWYQQTPGQGLQFLFEYFSETQRNKGNFPGRFSGRQFSNSRSEMNVSTLELGDSALYLCASSLVAMAAGIPKNIQYFGAGTRLSVL.

The V and J genes are TRBV11-3 and TRBJ2-7; perhaps TRBD2 as D (6 bases). This CDR3 is 14 amino acids long. Germline CDR1 SGHNT, CDR2 YENEEA. V was trimmed by 3 bases and J by 4 bases, leaving 13 bases between them. CDR3 in amino acids: CASSLGLAPYEQYF. CDR3 DNA: TGTGCCAGCAGCTTGGGACTCGCCCCTTACGAGCAGTACTTC.

V and J are TRBV21-1 and TRBJ1-5; the table's D call TRBD1 went unverified against the DNA. TRBV21-1 is a pseudogene. This CDR3 is built from 15 residues. The CDR3 is CASSIQQVSAWPQHF. The CDR3 DNA sequence: TGTGCCAGCAGCATCCAACAGGTATCCGCCTGGCCCCAGCATTTT.

The chain couples TRBV28 to TRBJ2-6; TRBD1 matches 11 bases. CDR1 and CDR2 (germline): MDHEN, SYDVKM. The trim removed 7 bases at V and 3 bases at J, leaving 8 bases unmatched. CDR3 size: 17 residues. Here the CDR3 DNA reads TGTGCCAGCATGGTCAGGACAGGGGGCATTGGGGCCAACGTCCTGACTTTC. Protein: CASMVRTGGIGANVLTF.

V gene TRBV29-1 combines with J gene TRBJ2-3; D gene unclear. V was trimmed by 0 bases and J by 9 bases, leaving 16 bases between them. Germline loops: CDR1 SQVTM, CDR2 ANQGSEA. The CDR3 totals 14 residues. This CDR3 reads CSVEDLLGVTTQYF. In DNA, the CDR3 is TGCAGCGTTGAAGATCTTCTTGGGGTCACAACGCAGTATTTT.

V is TRBV6-1 and J is TRBJ2-3; D may be TRBD1 (6 bases). V lost 6 bases and J lost 2, with 12 bases in between. The length of the CDR3 is 14 residues. Germline CDR1 MNHNS, CDR2 SASEGT. DNA of the CDR3: TGTGCCAGCAGCCTGGACAGAGACACAGATACGCAGTATTTT. It specifies CASSLDRDTDTQYF.

This rearrangement joins TRBV21-1 to TRBJ2-7; TRBD2 is the table's D call and was not checked against the DNA. TRBV21-1 is termed a pseudogene. The CDR3 has 11 residues. This CDR3 reads CASSSRSEQYF. The CDR3 DNA reads TGTGCCAGCAGCTCCCGGAGCGAGCAGTACTTC.

This clone was detected only once. The chain is built from TRBV5-6 and TRBJ1-1, with TRBD1 identical over 10 bases. Germline lookup yields CDR1 SGHDT and CDR2 YYEEEE. Unmatched junction bases numbered 6, after V lost 5 bases and J lost 8 bases. The CDR3 is 13 amino acids. The CDR3 loop reads CASRQGQGLEAFF. CDR3 coding DNA: TGTGCCAGCAGGCAGGGACAGGGGCTGGAAGCTTTCTTT.

J is TRBJ1-5 and V is TRBV7-3; tentatively, D is TRBD1 (6 bases). The V gene lost 5 bases and the J gene lost 0 bases, with 20 bases spanning the gap. Germline lookup yields CDR1 SGHTA and CDR2 FQGTGA. The CDR3 is 18 residues long. CDR3 residues: CASSPFTWGPYSNQPQHF. CDR3 DNA: TGTGCCAGCAGCCCTTTTACGTGGGGGCCATATAGCAATCAGCCCCAGCATTTT.

This clone was seen only a few times. The chain links TRBV7-6 to TRBJ1-5; no clear D gene. The germline gives CDR1 SGHVS, CDR2 FNYEAQ. Trimming took off 2 bases at V and 5 bases at J, with 13 bases between the two ends. This CDR3 region has 15 residues. The CDR3 sequence: CASSLRRSWHQPQHF. In nucleotides, the CDR3 is TGTGCCAGCAGCTTAAGGCGTAGTTGGCATCAGCCCCAGCATTTT.

J is TRBJ2-7 and V is TRBV4-2; D unresolved. From germline, CDR1 is LGHNA and CDR2 YNFKEQ. This CDR3 is 12 amino acids long. The V end lost 5 bases, the J end lost 4 bases, and 9 bases lay between the germline ends. CDR3 amino acids: CASSLEGYEQYF. For the CDR3, the DNA is TGTGCCAGCAGCTTGGAAGGGTACGAGCAGTACTTC.

The chain has TRBV4-2 and TRBJ1-6; D uncertain. Germline CDR1 LGHNA, CDR2 YNFKEQ. The CDR3 sequence is 12 residues long. V was shortened by 4 bases and J by 10 bases, with 8 bases between the two germline ends. CDR3 in DNA: TGTGCCAGCAGCCTAGGCGGGTCACCCCTCCACTTT. Its protein is CASSLGGSPLHF.

This CDR3 is CAWIGTGGYTGELFF. The CDR3 DNA follows: TGTGCCTGGATAGGGACGGGCGGCTACACCGGGGAGCTGTTTTTT. The J gene is TRBJ1-3, the V gene TRBV30, with D perhaps given as TRBD1 or TRBD2 (5 bases each). The J call may be incorrect, as the DNA end agrees better with TRBJ2-2. Germline-derived CDR1 and CDR2 are GTSNPN and SVGIG (reference sequence). This CDR3 contains 15 residues.

This chain's CDR3 is CASSQEGTGGKAFF. The CDR3 nucleotides are TGCGCCAGCAGCCAAGAGGGGACAGGGGGAAAAGCTTTCTTT. J is TRBJ1-1 and V is TRBV4-1; 11 nucleotides match TRBD1. The J segment lost 9 bases and the V segment lost 0 bases, leaving 3 bases of the junction unmatched. The CDR3 spans 14 residues. Per germline, CDR1 MGHRA and CDR2 YSYEKL.

The chain is built from TRBV7-2 and TRBJ1-5; D might be TRBD1 (5 bases). V was pared by 2 bases and J by 7 bases, with 12 bases between. CDR1 is SGHTA, CDR2 FQGNSA, per germline. The CDR3 consists of 14 residues. The CDR3 sequence: CASSLRQGIQPQHF. The CDR3 region has the DNA TGTGCCAGCAGCTTAAGGCAGGGTATCCAGCCCCAGCATTTT.

This clone was picked up one time. V is TRBV6-5 and J is TRBJ2-7, with 7 bases matching TRBD1. The CDR3 covers 13 residues. Germline V gives CDR1 MNHEY, CDR2 SVGAGI. V dropped 6 bases and J dropped 2; count of bases not matched to a gene: 4. The CDR3 nucleotides read TGTGCCAGCAGCTACGACAGGGCCTACGAGCAGTACTTC. As protein: CASSYDRAYEQYF.

This clone was detected only once. The chain employs TRBV10-2 and TRBJ1-1, with no clear D. The CDR3 loop spans 11 amino acids. Germline V lookup: CDR1 WSHSY, CDR2 SAAADI. The germline V and J ends were trimmed by 7 bases and 1 base, with 4 bases remaining between them. The CDR3: CASMENTEAFF. The DNA for the CDR3 is TGCGCCAGCATGGAGAACACTGAAGCTTTCTTT.

This chain joins TRBV5-1 and TRBJ2-7; D remains ambiguous. Looked up from germline, CDR1 is SGHRS and CDR2 is YFSETQ. The CDR3 spans 15 residues. V lost 0 bases to trimming and J lost 4 bases, with 14 bases between them. CDR3 sequence: CASSLAGRTSYEQYF. The CDR3 coding sequence is TGCGCCAGCAGCTTGGCAGGTAGGACCTCGTACGAGCAGTACTTC.